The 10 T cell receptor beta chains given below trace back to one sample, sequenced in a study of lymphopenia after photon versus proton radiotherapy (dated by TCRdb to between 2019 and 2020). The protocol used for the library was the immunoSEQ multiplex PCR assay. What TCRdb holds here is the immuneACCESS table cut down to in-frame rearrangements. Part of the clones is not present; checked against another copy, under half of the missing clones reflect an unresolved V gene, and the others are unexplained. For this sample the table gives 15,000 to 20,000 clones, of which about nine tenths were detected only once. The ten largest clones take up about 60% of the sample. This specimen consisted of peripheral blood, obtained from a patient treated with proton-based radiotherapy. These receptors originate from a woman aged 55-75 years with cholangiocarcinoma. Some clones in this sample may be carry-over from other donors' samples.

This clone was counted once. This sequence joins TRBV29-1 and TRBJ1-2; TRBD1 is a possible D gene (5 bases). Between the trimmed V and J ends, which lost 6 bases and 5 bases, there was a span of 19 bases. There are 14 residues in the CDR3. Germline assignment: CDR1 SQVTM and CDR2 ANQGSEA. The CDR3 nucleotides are TGCAGCGTAGTTGTTGGCAGGGAGGGTTATGGCTACACCTTC. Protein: CSVVVGREGYGYTF.

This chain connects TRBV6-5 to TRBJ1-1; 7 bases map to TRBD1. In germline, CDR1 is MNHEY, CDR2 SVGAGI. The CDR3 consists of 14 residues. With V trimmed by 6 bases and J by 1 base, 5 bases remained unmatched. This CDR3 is CASRPTGKNTEAFF. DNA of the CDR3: TGTGCCAGCAGGCCGACAGGGAAGAACACTGAAGCTTTCTTT.

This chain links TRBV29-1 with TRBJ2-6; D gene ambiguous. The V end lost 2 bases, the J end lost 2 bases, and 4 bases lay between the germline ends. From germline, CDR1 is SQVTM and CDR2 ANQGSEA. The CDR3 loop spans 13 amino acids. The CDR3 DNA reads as TGCAGCGTTGAAAGGGCTGGGGCCAACGTCCTGACTTTC. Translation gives CSVERAGANVLTF. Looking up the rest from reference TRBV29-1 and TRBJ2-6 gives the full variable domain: SAVISQKPSRDICQRGTSLTIQCQVDSQVTMMFWYRQQPGQSLTLIATANQGSEATYESGFVIDKFPISRPNLTFSTLTVSNMSPEDSSIYLCSVERAGANVLTFGAGSRLTVL.

In nucleotides, the CDR3 is TGTGCCTGGAGAAAGGGACTAGCATCCGGGGAGCTGTTTTTT. Residues: CAWRKGLASGELFF. The chain employs TRBV30 and TRBJ2-2; the match to TRBD2 covers 9 bases. This CDR3 is 14 amino acids long. Trimming at V came to 3 bases and at J to 6 bases, leaving 5 bases not matched to a gene. CDR1 is GTSNPN and CDR2 is SVGIG in the germline V gene (reference sequence).

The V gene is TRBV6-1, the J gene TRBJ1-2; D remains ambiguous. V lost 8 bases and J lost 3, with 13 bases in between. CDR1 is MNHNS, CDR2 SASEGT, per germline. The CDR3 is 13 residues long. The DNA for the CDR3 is TGTGCCAGCGTGGCATGGGTAGACTATGGCTACACCTTC. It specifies CASVAWVDYGYTF.

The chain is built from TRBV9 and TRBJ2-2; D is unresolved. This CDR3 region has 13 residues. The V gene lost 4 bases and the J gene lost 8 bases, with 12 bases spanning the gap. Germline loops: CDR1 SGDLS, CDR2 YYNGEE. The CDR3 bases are TGTGCCAGCAGCTTCTATTCTTCTGGGGAGCTGTTTTTT. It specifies CASSFYSSGELFF.

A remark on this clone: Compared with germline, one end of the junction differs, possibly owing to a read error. The CDR3 region has the DNA TGTGCCAGCAGTTTGGATTCGGACTCGTTAAGGATCTTC. Protein sequence: CASSLDSDSLRIF. The J gene is TRBJ2-1, the V gene TRBV6-5; weak D call: TRBD2 (5 bases). CDR1 is MNHEY, CDR2 SVGAGI, per germline. This CDR3 spans 13 amino acids.

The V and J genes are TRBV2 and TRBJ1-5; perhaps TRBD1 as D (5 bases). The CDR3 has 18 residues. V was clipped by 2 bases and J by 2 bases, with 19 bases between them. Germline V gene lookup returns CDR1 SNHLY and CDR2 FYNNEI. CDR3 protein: CASSESYQEGRGNQPQHF. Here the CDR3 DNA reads TGTGCCAGCAGTGAATCCTACCAGGAGGGGCGAGGCAATCAGCCCCAGCATTTT.

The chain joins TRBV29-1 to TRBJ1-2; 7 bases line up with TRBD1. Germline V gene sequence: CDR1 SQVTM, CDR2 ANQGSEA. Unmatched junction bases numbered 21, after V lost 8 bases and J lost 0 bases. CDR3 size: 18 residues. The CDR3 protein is CSHQRIGGLTLANYGYTF. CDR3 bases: TGCAGCCACCAGAGGATAGGGGGCCTCACCCTAGCTAACTATGGCTACACCTTC.

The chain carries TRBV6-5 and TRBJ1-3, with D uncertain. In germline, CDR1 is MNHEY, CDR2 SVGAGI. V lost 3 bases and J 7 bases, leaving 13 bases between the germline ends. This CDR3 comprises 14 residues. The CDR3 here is CASSYLGSRNTIYF. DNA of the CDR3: TGTGCCAGCAGTTATCTGGGCAGTCGTAACACCATATATTTT.